The present entry profiles one TCR beta chain with its context. Its antigen remains unidentified. The assay looked at around 100,000 TCR templates in each sample. This table comes from immunoSEQ multiplex PCR, and its TCRdb copy is limited to in-frame clones, with some not included. The data show around 97,000 clones, around 94% seen once. The entry originates in a study of siplizumab effects on memory and regulatory T cells. Study observations and caveats: Siplizumab led to significantly less abundant alloreactive sequences that could be traced back to unstimulated CD4+ memory cells. Memory cells seemed less diverse than naive T cells, which seemed major alloresponse contributors. Reactions containing siplizumab showed mappable alloreactive CD4+ clones averaging approximately 75% Treg-derived, versus 25% to 30% in controls.

Material: non-Treg CD4+ T cells sorted from blood. The clonotype was recovered from a human donor in good health.

CDR3 loop: CASNLPGAGDWNEQFF. CDR3 nucleotides: TGTGCCAGCAACCTCCCCGGAGCGGGAGATTGGAATGAGCAGTTCTTC. This sequence joins TRBV5-8 and TRBJ2-1; TRBD2 matches at 8 bases. The CDR3 spans 16 residues. CDR1 and CDR2 from the germline V gene are SGHTS and YDEGEE. Trimming removed 6 bases from V and 7 bases from J; junction bases left unmatched: 15. Full variable domain (missing parts from reference TRBV5-8 and TRBJ2-1): EAGVTQSPTHLIKTRGQQATLRCSPISGHTSVYWYQQALGLGLQFLLWYDEGEERNRGNFPPRFSGRQFPNYSSELNVNALELEDSALYLCASNLPGAGDWNEQFFGPGTRLTVL.